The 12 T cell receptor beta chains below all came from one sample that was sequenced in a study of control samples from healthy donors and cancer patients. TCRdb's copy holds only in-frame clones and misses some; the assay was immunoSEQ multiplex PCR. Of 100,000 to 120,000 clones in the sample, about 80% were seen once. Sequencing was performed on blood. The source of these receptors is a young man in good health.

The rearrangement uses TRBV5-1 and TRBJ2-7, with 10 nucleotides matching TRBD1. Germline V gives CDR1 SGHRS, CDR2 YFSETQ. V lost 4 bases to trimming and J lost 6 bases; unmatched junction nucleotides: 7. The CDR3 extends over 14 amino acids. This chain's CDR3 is CASSRGTGVGEQYF. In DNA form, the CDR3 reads TGCGCCAGCAGCCGGGGGACAGGGGTGGGCGAGCAGTACTTC.

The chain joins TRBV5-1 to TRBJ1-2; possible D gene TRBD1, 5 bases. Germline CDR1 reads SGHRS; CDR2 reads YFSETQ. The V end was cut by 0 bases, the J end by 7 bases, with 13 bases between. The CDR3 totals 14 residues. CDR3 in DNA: TGCGCCAGCAGCTTGGGTTTCGACAGAGGTGGCTACACCTTC. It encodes CASSLGFDRGGYTF.

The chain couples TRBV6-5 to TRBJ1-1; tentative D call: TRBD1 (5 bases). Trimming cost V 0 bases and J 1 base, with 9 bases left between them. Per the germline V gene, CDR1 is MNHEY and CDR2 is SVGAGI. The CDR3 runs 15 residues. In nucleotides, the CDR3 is TGTGCCAGCAGTTACTCGGGGACGGGGAACACTGAAGCTTTCTTT. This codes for CASSYSGTGNTEAFF.

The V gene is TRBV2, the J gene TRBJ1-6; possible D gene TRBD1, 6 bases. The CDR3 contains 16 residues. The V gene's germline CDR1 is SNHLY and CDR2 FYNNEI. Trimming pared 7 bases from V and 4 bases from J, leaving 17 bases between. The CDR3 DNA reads TGTGCCAGCACCGAATGGACAGCCAGATATAATTCACCCCTCCACTTT. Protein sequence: CASTEWTARYNSPLHF.

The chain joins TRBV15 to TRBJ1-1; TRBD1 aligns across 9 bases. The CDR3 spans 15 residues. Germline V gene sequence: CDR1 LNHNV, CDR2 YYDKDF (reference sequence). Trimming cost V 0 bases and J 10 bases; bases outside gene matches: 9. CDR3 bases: TGTGCCACCAGCAGAGATATGGGGACAGGGAGGCGAGCTTTCTTT. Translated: CATSRDMGTGRRAFF. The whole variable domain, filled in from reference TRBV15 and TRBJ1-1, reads DAMVIQNPRYQVTQFGKPVTLSCSQTLNHNVMYWYQQKSSQAPKLLFHYYDKDFNNEADTPDNFQSRRPNTSFCFLDIRSPGLGDTAMYLCATSRDMGTGRRAFFGQGTRLTVV.

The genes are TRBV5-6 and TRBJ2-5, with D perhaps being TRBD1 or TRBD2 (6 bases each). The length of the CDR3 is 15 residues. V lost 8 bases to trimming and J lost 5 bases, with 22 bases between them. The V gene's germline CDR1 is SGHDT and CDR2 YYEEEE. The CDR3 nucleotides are TGTGCCAGTAACCTTAACGGGGGCGCGTCGGAGACCCAGTACTTC. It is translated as CASNLNGGASETQYF.

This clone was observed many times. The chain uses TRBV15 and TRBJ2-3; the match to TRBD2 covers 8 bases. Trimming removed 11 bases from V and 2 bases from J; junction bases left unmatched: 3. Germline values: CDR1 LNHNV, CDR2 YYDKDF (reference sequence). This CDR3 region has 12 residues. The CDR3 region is CAASGYTDTQYF. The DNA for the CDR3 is TGTGCCGCTAGCGGGTACACAGATACGCAGTATTTT.

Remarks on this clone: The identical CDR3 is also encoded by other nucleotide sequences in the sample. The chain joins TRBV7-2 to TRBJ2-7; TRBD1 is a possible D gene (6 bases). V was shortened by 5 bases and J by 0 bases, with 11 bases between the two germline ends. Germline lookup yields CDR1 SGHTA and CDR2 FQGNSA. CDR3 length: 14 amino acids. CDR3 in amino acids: CASSLGHSSYEQYF. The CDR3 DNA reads TGTGCCAGCAGCCTGGGACATAGCTCCTACGAGCAGTACTTC.

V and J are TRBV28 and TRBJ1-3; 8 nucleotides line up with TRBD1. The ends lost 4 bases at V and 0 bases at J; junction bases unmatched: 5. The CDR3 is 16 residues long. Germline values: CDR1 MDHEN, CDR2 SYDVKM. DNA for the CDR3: TGTGCCAGCAGTTCAGGGGACAGGCTCTCTGGAAACACCATATATTTT. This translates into CASSSGDRLSGNTIYF.

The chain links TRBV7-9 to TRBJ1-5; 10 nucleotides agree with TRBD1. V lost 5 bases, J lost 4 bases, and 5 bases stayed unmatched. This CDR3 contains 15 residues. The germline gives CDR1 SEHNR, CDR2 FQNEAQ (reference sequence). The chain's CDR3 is CASSATGGRNQPQHF. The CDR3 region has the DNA TGTGCCAGCAGCGCGACAGGGGGCAGGAATCAGCCCCAGCATTTT.

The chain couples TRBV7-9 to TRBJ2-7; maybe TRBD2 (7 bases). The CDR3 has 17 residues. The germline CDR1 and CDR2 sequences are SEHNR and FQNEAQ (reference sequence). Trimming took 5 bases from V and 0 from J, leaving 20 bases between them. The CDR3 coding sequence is TGTGCCAGCAGCCCTTCCTGGGGGGGGCCCTTCTCCTACGAGCAGTACTTC. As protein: CASSPSWGGPFSYEQYF.

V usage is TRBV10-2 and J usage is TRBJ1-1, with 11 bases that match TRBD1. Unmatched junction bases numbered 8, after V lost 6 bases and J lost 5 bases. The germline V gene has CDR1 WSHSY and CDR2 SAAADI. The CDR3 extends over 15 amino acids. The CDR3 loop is CASRGTGGLKTEAFF. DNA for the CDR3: TGCGCCAGCAGGGGGACAGGGGGATTAAAGACTGAAGCTTTCTTT.